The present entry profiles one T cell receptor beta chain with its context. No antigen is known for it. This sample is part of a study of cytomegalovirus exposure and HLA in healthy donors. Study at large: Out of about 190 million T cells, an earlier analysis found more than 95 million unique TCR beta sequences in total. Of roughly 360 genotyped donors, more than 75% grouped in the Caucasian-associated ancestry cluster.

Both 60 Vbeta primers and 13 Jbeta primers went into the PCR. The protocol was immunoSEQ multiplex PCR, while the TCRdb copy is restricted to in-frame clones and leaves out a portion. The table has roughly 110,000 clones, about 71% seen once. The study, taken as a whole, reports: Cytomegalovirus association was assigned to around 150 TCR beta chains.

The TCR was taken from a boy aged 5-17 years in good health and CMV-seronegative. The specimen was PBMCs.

CDR3 sequence (DNA): TGTGCCAGCAGTGAACGGACAGGGTTCCATGGCTACACCTTC. This translates into CASSERTGFHGYTF. This chain joins TRBV2 and TRBJ1-2; 8 bases are shared with TRBD1. From germline, CDR1 is SNHLY and CDR2 FYNNEI. The CDR3 sequence is 14 residues long. Losses at the gene ends were 2 bases for V and 6 bases for J; bases not matched to a gene: 5.